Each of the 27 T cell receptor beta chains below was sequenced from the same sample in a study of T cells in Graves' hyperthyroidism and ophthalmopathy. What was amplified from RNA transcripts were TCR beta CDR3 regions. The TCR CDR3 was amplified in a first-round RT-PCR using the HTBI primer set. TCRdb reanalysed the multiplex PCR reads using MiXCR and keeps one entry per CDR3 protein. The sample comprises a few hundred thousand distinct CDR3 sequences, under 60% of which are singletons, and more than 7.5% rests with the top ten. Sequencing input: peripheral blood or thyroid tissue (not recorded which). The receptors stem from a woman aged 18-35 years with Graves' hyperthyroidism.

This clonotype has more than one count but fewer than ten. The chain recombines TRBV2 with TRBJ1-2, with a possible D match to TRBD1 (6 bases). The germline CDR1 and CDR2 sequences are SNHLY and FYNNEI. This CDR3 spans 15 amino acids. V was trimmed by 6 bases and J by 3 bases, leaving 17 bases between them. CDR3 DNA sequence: TGTGCCAGCAGCACCCCCGGGACAAACTACTATGGCTACACCTTC. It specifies CASSTPGTNYYGYTF.

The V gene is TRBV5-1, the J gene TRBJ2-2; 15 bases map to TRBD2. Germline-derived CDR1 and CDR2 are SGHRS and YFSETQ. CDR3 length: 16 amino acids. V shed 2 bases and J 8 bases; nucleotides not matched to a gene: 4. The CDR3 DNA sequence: TGCGCCAGCAGCTTACCGGGACTAGCGGGGGGAGGGGAGCTGTTTTTT. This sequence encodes CASSLPGLAGGGELFF.

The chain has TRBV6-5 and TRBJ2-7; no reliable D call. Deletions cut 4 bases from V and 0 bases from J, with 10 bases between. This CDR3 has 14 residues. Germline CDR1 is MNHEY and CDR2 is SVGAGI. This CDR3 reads CASSWALRSYEQYF. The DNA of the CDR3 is TGTGCCAGCAGTTGGGCGCTTCGCTCCTACGAGCAGTACTTC.

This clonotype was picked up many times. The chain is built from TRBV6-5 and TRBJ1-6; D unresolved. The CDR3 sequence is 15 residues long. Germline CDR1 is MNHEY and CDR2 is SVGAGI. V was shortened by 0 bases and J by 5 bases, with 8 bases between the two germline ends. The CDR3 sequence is CASSYSAGNNSPLHF. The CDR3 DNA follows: TGTGCCAGCAGTTACTCGGCAGGTAATAATTCACCCCTCCACTTT.

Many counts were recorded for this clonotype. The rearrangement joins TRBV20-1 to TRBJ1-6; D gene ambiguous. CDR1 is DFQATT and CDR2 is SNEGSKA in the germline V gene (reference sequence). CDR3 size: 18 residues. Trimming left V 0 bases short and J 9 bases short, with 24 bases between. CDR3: CSAREVFGPIISGSPLHF. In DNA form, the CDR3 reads TGCAGTGCTAGAGAAGTATTCGGACCAATCATTAGCGGTTCACCCCTCCACTTT.

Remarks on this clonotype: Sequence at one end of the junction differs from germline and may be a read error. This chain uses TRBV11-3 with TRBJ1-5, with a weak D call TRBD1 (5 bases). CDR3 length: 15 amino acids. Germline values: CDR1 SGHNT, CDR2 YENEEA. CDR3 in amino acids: CTSSNGGSGNQPQHF. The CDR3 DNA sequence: TGTACCAGCAGCAACGGGGGGTCGGGCAATCAGCCCCAGCATTTT.

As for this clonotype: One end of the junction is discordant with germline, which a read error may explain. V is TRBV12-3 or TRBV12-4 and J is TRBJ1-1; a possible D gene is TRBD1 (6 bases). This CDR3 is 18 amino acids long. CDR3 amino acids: CASSIALGFWRGDTEAFF. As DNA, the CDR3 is TGTGCCAGCAGTATAGCGCTTGGGTTTTGGAGGGGGGACACTGAAGCTTTCTTT.

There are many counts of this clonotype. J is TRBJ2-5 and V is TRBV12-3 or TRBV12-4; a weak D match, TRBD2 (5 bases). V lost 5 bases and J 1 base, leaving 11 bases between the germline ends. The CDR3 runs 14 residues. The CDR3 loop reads CASSQTTFQETQYF. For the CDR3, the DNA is TGTGCCAGCAGTCAGACTACCTTCCAAGAGACCCAGTACTTC.

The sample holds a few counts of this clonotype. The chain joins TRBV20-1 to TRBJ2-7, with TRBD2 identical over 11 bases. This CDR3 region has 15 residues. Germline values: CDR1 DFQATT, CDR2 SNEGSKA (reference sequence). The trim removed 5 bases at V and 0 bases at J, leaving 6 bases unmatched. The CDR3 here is CSALGLAGGSYEQYF. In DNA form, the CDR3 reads TGCAGTGCTCTTGGTCTAGCGGGAGGCTCCTACGAGCAGTACTTC.

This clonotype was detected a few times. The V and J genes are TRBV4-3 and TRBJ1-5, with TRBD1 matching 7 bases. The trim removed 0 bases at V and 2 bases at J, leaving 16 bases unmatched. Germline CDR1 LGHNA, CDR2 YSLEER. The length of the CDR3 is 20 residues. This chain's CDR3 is CASSQEWHRGQRGGNQPQHF. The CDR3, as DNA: TGCGCCAGCAGCCAAGAATGGCACAGGGGACAACGAGGGGGCAATCAGCCCCAGCATTTT.

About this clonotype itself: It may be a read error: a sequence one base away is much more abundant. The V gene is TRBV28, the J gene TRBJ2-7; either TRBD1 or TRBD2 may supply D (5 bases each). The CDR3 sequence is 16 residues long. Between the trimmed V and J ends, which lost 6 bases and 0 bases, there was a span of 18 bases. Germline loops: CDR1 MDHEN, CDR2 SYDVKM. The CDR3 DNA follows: TGTGCCAGCAGCCGGGGCAGGGATGATAGCTCCTACGAGCAGTACTTC. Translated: CASSRGRDDSSYEQYF.

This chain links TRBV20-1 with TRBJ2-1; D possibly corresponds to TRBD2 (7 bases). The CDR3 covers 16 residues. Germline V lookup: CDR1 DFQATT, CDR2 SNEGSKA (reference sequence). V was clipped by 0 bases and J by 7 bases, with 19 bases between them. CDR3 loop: CSARDMREGDWNEQFF. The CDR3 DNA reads TGCAGTGCTAGAGATATGAGGGAGGGGGACTGGAATGAGCAGTTCTTC.

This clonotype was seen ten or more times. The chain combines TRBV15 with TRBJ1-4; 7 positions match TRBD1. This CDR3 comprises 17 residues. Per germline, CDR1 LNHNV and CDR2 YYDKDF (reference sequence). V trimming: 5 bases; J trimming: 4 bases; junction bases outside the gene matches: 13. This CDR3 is CATSLNRGQSFNEKLFF. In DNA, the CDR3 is TGTGCCACCAGCCTTAACCGGGGACAGAGCTTTAATGAAAAACTGTTTTTT. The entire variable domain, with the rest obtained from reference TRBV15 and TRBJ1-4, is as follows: DAMVIQNPRYQVTQFGKPVTLSCSQTLNHNVMYWYQQKSSQAPKLLFHYYDKDFNNEADTPDNFQSRRPNTSFCFLDIRSPGLGDTAMYLCATSLNRGQSFNEKLFFGSGTQLSVL.

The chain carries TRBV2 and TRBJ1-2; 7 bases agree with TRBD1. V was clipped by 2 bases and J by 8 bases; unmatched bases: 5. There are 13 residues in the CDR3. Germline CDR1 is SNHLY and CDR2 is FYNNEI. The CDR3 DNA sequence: TGTGCCAGCAGTGAAAGGGACAGATGGGGCTACACCTTC. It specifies CASSERDRWGYTF. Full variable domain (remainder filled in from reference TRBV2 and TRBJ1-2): EPEVTQTPSHQVTQMGQEVILRCVPISNHLYFYWYRQILGQKVEFLVSFYNNEISEKSEIFDDQFSVERPDGSNFTLKIRSTKLEDSAMYFCASSERDRWGYTFGSGTRLTVV.

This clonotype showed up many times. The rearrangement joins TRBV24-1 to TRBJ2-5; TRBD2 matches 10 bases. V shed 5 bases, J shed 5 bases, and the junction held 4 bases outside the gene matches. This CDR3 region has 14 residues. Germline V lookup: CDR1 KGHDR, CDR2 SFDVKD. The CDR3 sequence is CATSAASGSETQYF. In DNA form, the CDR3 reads TGTGCCACCAGTGCGGCTAGCGGGAGTGAGACCCAGTACTTC.

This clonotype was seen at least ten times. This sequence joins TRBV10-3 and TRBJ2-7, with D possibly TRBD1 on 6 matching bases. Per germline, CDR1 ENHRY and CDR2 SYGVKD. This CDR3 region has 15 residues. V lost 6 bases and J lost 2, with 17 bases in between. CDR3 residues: CAISDTRDTTYEQYF. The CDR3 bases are TGTGCCATCAGCGACACCCGGGACACCACCTACGAGCAGTACTTC.

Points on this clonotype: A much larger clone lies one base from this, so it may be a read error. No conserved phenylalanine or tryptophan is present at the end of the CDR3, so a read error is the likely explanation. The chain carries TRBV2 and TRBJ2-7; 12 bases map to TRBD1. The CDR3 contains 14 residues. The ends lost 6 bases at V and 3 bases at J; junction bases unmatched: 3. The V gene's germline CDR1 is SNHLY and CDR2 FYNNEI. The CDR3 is CASRGTGGIYEQYL. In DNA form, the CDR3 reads TGTGCCAGCAGGGGGACAGGGGGCATCTACGAGCAGTACCTC.

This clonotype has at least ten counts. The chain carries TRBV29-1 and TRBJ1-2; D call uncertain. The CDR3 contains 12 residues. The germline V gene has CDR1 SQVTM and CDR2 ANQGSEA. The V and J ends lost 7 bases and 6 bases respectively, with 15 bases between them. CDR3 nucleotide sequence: TGCAGCGCTCAGCCGATAGGCAATGGCTACACCTTC. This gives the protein CSAQPIGNGYTF.

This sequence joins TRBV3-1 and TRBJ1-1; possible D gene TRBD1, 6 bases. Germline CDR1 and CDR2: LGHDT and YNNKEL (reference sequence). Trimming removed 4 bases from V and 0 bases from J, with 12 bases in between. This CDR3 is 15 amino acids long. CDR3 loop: CASSPTGTLNTEAFF. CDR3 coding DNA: TGTGCCAGCAGCCCAACCGGGACATTGAACACTGAAGCTTTCTTT.

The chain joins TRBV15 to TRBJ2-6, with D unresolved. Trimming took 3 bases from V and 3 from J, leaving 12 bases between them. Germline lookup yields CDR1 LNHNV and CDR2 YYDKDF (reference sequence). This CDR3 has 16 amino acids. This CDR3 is CATSSLSADGANVLTF. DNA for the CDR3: TGTGCCACCAGCAGCCTAAGCGCAGATGGGGCCAACGTCCTGACTTTC.

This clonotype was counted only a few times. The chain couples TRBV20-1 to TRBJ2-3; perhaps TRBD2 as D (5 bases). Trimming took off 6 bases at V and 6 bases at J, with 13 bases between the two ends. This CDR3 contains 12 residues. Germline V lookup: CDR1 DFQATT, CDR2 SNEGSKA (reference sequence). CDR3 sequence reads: CSAYAGGDTQYF. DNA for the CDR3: TGCAGTGCCTACGCGGGCGGTGATACGCAGTATTTT.

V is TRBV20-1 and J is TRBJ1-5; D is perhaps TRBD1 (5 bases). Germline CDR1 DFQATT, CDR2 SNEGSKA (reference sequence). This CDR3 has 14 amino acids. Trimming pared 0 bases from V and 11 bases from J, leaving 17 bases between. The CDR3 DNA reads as TGCAGTGCTAGAGATGTTAGGGGCCGACAGACCCAGCATTTT. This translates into CSARDVRGRQTQHF.

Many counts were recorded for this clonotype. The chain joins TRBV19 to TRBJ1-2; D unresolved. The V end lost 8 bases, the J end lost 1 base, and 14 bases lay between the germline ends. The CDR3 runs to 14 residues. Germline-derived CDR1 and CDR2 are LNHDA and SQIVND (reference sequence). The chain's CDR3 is CASARPGSNYGYTF. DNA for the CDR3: TGTGCCAGTGCCCGACCGGGCAGTAACTATGGCTACACCTTC.

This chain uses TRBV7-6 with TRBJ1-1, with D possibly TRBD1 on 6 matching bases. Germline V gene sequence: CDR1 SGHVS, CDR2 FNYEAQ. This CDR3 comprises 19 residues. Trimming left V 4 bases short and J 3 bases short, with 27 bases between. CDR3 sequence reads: CASSSQGGGIGARDTEAFF. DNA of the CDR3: TGTGCCAGCAGCTCACAGGGAGGTGGGATCGGCGCCCGAGACACTGAAGCTTTCTTT.

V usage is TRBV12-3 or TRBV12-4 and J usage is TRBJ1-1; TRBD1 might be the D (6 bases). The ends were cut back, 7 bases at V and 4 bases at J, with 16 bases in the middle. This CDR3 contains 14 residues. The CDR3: CASNLNRAGTEAFF. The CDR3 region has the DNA TGTGCCAGCAACCTCAACAGGGCCGGCACTGAAGCTTTCTTT.

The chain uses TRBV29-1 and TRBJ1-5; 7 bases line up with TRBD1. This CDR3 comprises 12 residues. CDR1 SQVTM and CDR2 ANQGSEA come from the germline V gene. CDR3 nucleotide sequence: TGCAGAGCGGACAGGCAGGTTCAGCCCCAGCATTTT. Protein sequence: CRADRQVQPQHF.

The CDR3 protein is CATSPPGTGIRVEQYF. The CDR3 DNA follows: TGTGCCACCAGCCCTCCCGGGACAGGGATTCGGGTCGAGCAGTACTTC. The chain joins TRBV15 to TRBJ2-7, with TRBD1 identical over 9 bases. Trimming at V came to 5 bases and at J to 6 bases, leaving 14 bases not matched to a gene. Germline V lookup: CDR1 LNHNV, CDR2 YYDKDF (reference sequence). The CDR3 contains 16 residues.